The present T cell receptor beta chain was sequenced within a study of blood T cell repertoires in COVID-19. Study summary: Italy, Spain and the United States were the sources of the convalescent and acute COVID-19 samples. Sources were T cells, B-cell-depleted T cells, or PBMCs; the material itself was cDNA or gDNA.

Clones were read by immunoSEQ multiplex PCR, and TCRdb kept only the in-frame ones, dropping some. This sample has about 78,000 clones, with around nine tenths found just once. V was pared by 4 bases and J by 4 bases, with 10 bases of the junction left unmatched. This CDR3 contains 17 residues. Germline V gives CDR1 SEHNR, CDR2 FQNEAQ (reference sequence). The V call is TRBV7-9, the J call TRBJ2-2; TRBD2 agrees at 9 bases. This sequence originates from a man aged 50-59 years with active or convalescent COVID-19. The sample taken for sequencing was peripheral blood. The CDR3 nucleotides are TGTGCCAGCAGCTATACGCAGCGGGGGGACAGCACCGGGGAGCTGTTTTTT. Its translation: CASSYTQRGDSTGELFF. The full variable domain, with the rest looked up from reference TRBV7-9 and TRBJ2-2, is DTGVSQNPRHKITKRGQNVTFRCDPISEHNRLYWYRQTLGQGPEFLTYFQNEAQLEKSRLLSDRFSAERPKGSFSTLEIQRTEQGDSAMYLCASSYTQRGDSTGELFFGEGSRLTVL.